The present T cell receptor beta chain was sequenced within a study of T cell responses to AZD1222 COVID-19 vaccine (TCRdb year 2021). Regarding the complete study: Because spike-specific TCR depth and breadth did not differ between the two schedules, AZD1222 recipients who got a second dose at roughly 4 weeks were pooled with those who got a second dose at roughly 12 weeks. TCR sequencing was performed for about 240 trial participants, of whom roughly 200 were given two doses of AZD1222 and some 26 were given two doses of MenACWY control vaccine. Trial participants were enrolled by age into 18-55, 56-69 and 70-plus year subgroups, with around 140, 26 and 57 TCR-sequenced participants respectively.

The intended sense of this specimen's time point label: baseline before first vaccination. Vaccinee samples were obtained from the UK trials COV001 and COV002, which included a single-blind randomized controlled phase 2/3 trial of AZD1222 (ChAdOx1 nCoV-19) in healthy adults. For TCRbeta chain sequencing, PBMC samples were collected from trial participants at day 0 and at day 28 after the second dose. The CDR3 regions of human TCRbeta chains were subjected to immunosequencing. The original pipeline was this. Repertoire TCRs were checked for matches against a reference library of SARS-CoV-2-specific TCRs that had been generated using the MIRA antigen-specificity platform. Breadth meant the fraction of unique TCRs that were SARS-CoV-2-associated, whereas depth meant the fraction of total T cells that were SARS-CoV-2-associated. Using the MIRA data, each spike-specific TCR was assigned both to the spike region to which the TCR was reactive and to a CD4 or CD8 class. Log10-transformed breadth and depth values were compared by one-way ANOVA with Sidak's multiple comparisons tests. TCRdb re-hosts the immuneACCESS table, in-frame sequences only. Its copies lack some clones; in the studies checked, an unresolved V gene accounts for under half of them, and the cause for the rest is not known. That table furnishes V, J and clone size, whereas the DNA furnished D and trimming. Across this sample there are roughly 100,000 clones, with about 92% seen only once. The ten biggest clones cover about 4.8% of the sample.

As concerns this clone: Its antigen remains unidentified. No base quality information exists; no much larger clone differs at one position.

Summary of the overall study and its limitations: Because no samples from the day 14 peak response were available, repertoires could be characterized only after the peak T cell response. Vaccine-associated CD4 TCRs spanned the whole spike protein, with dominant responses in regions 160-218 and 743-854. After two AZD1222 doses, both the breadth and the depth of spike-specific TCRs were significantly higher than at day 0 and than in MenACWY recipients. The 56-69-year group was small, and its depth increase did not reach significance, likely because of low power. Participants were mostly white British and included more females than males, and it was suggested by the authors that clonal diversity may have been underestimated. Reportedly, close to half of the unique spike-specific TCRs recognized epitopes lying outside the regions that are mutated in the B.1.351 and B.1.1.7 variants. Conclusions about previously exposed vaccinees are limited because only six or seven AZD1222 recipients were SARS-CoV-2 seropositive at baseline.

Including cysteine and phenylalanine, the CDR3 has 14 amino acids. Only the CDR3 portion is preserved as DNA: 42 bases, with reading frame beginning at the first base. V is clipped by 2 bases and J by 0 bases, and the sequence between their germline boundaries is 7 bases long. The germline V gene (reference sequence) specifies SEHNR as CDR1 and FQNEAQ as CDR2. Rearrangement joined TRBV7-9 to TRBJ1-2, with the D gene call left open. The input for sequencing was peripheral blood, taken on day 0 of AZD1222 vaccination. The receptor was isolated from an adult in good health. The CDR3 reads CASSLIDPNYGYTF. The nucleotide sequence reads TGTGCCAGCAGCTTAATTGACCCTAACTATGGCTACACCTTC.